The clone carrying this T cell receptor (beta chain) was seen a handful of times. Per the original data handling: Reference gene primer amplification gave estimated nucleated cell counts. This table comes from immunoSEQ multiplex PCR, and its TCRdb copy is limited to in-frame clones, with some not included. That table supplies the V and J calls and clone size; D and trimming were determined from the DNA. The sample includes about 480,000 clones, around 89% of them seen just once. This specimen belongs to a study of blood T cell repertoires in COVID-19. In germline, CDR1 is SQVTM, CDR2 ANQGSEA. The CDR3 loop spans 15 amino acids. Trimming cost V 3 bases and J 6 bases; bases outside gene matches: 13.

The sequenced sample was peripheral blood. The chain has TRBV29-1 and TRBJ1-1, with 7 bases matching TRBD1. The receptor was derived from a woman younger than 45 with acute or convalescent COVID-19. Here the CDR3 DNA reads TGCAGCGTTGACAACAGGGGATTTACGGGGTCTGAAGCTTTCTTT. Its protein product is CSVDNRGFTGSEAFF.